These 26 T cell receptor beta chains originate from one sample sequenced in a study of T cell repertoires in cytomegalovirus infection. A single record per CDR3 protein comes from TCRdb applying MiXCR to the reads. The repertoire holds a few hundred thousand distinct CDR3 sequences, with about a sixth as singletons. Source material: PBMCs. These receptors were taken from a human donor in good health (CMV status not recorded). Some clones in this sample may be carry-over from other donors' samples.

This chain links TRBV5-4 with TRBJ2-3; 7 bases are shared with TRBD2. V lost 4 bases, J lost 1 base, and 6 bases stayed unmatched. The germline CDR1 and CDR2 sequences are SGHNT and YYREEE (reference sequence). CDR3 length: 15 amino acids. The CDR3 is CASSQKRDGTDTQYF. The CDR3, as DNA: TGTGCCAGCAGCCAGAAGCGGGATGGCACAGATACGCAGTATTTT.

V usage is TRBV4-1 and J usage is TRBJ2-7; 13 nucleotides match TRBD2. The CDR3 is 20 amino acids. Per germline, CDR1 MGHRA and CDR2 YSYEKL. The junction had 14 bases not matched to a gene; V was cut back by 3 bases and J by 0 bases. The CDR3 reads CASSHHGGLAGSGSSYEQYF. The CDR3 DNA sequence: TGCGCCAGCAGCCATCATGGGGGACTAGCGGGGAGCGGCTCCTCCTACGAGCAGTACTTC.

This chain links TRBV28 with TRBJ2-3, with D possibly matching TRBD1 (5 bases). Between the trimmed V and J ends, which lost 11 bases and 4 bases, there was a span of 13 bases. CDR1 and CDR2 (germline): MDHEN, SYDVKM. CDR3 length: 12 residues. The CDR3 region is CASRGSADTQYF. The DNA of the CDR3 is TGTGCCTCAAGGGGCTCCGCAGATACGCAGTATTTT.

This clonotype was counted between two and nine times. The V call is TRBV20-1, the J call TRBJ1-2; the D is unclear. V lost 5 bases and J 7 bases, leaving 20 bases between the germline ends. CDR1 is DFQATT, CDR2 SNEGSKA, per germline (reference sequence). This CDR3 has 14 residues. CDR3 nucleotides: TGCAGTGCTGAGTCCGACGGCCTCCCGGGTGGCTACACCTTC. This encodes CSAESDGLPGGYTF.

This clonotype has at least ten counts. V gene TRBV7-9 combines with J gene TRBJ2-1; 8 positions match TRBD1. V lost 4 bases, J lost 6 bases, and 11 bases stayed unmatched. The CDR3 is made up of 16 amino acids. The V gene's germline CDR1 is SEHNR and CDR2 FQNEAQ (reference sequence). CDR3 loop: CASSSPAGTGLNEQFF. The CDR3 DNA reads TGTGCCAGCAGCTCCCCCGCCGGGACAGGTCTCAATGAGCAGTTCTTC.

This clonotype was seen a handful of times. The chain recombines TRBV12-3 or TRBV12-4 with TRBJ2-3, with D possibly being TRBD1 (6 bases). CDR3 length: 14 amino acids. The ends were cut back, 5 bases at V and 6 bases at J, with 15 bases in the middle. CDR3 in DNA: TGTGCCAGCAGTCCTAACAGGGTACGGGATACGCAGTATTTT. It is translated as CASSPNRVRDTQYF.

This clonotype came up many times. The V gene is TRBV5-6, the J gene TRBJ1-6; D might be TRBD1 (5 bases). Germline V CDR1 and CDR2: SGHDT, YYEEEE. V dropped 3 bases and J dropped 0 bases, with 16 bases sitting between them. The CDR3 is made up of 18 amino acids. CDR3 loop: CASSSYRLGSSYNSPLHF. In nucleotides, the CDR3 is TGTGCCAGCAGCTCGTACAGGCTCGGAAGCTCCTATAATTCACCCCTCCACTTT.

The CDR3: CASRRTGEWGYTF. In nucleotides, the CDR3 is TGTGCCAGCAGGCGCACGGGGGAGTGGGGCTACACCTTC. This chain joins TRBV27 and TRBJ1-2; maybe TRBD1 (5 bases). Germline assignment: CDR1 MNHEY and CDR2 SMNVEV (reference sequence). Trimming left V 6 bases short and J 8 bases short, with 16 bases between. The CDR3 has 13 residues.

This clonotype was seen repeatedly, ten times or more. The J gene is TRBJ2-1, the V gene TRBV2, with D hard to call. The germline gives CDR1 SNHLY, CDR2 FYNNEI. The V and J ends lost 8 bases and 1 base respectively, with 3 bases between them. This CDR3 has 11 amino acids. The CDR3 sequence: CASGSYNEQFF. The CDR3 nucleotides are TGTGCCAGCGGGTCCTACAATGAGCAGTTCTTC.

The sample holds a few counts of this clonotype. CDR3 in DNA: TGCAGTGCTAGAGTACTCTCTGTGGCAGATTATGGCTACACCTTC. This translates into CSARVLSVADYGYTF. This chain uses TRBV20-1 with TRBJ1-2; D call uncertain. The germline V gene encodes CDR1 DFQATT and CDR2 SNEGSKA (reference sequence). Trimming left V 1 base short and J 5 bases short, with 17 bases between. The CDR3 runs to 15 residues.

This chain uses TRBV19 with TRBJ2-3, with D possibly TRBD2 on 6 matching bases. The length of the CDR3 is 14 residues. Germline lookup yields CDR1 LNHDA and CDR2 SQIVND (reference sequence). Trimming cost V 1 base and J 3 bases, with 8 bases left between them. The CDR3 protein is CASSIAGATDTQYF. CDR3 nucleotide sequence: TGTGCCAGTAGTATAGCGGGAGCAACAGATACGCAGTATTTT.

The V and J genes are TRBV24-1 and TRBJ2-2; 7 nucleotides line up with TRBD1. Germline values: CDR1 KGHDR, CDR2 SFDVKD. This CDR3 has 16 residues. The ends lost 4 bases at V and 2 bases at J; junction bases unmatched: 6. The CDR3 spells CATSDTGADNTGELFF. In DNA, the CDR3 is TGTGCCACCAGTGACACAGGGGCAGACAACACCGGGGAGCTGTTTTTT.

This clonotype has at least ten counts. V and J are TRBV12-3 or TRBV12-4 and TRBJ1-1, with TRBD1 matching over 8 bases. V lost 7 bases to trimming and J lost 1 base; unmatched junction nucleotides: 5. The CDR3 spans 14 residues. CDR3 protein: CASNNRGANTEAFF. The CDR3, as DNA: TGTGCCAGCAATAACAGGGGGGCGAACACTGAAGCTTTCTTT.

This clonotype was counted a few times. This rearrangement joins TRBV7-2 to TRBJ2-3; D call uncertain. CDR3 length: 14 amino acids. V was pared by 5 bases and J by 4 bases, with 13 bases between. In germline, CDR1 is SGHTA, CDR2 FQGNSA. The CDR3 here is CASSPAGSSDTQYF. In DNA, the CDR3 is TGTGCCAGCAGCCCCGCCGGCTCCTCAGATACGCAGTATTTT.

The V gene is TRBV27, the J gene TRBJ2-1, with D perhaps assigned TRBD1 or TRBD2 (6 bases each). Germline CDR1 is MNHEY and CDR2 is SMNVEV (reference sequence). The CDR3 contains 14 residues. Deletions cut 6 bases from V and 8 bases from J, with 17 bases between. The CDR3 sequence: CASSRGRGSDEQFF. CDR3 sequence (DNA): TGTGCCAGCAGCCGGGGGCGGGGATCGGATGAGCAGTTCTTC.

In this sample, this clonotype turned up a few times. The chain's CDR3 is CASSLGTEATQYF. The CDR3 DNA is TGTGCCAGCAGCCTAGGGACAGAAGCGACCCAGTACTTC. V usage is TRBV5-4 and J usage is TRBJ2-5; the match to TRBD1 covers 7 bases. The CDR3 extends over 13 amino acids. The germline V gene encodes CDR1 SGHNT and CDR2 YYREEE (reference sequence). Unmatched junction bases numbered 7, after V lost 4 bases and J lost 7 bases.

This clonotype was observed a handful of times. This chain connects TRBV2 to TRBJ2-1; TRBD2 aligns across 7 bases. The CDR3 spans 14 residues. Germline assignment: CDR1 SNHLY and CDR2 FYNNEI. V shed 6 bases and J 8 bases; nucleotides not matched to a gene: 10. As DNA, the CDR3 is TGTGCCAGCAGGGCGTTTAGAAGCGGGGATGAGCAGTTCTTC. Encoded protein: CASRAFRSGDEQFF.

The rearrangement uses TRBV2 and TRBJ2-1; D is undetermined. Germline V gives CDR1 SNHLY, CDR2 FYNNEI. This CDR3 region has 13 residues. V shed 7 bases and J shed 9 bases, with 16 bases lying between them. CDR3 DNA sequence: TGTGCCAGCAATGCTTACCCCTGGGGTGAGCAGTTCTTC. Its translation: CASNAYPWGEQFF.

This clonotype was counted between two and nine times. This chain uses TRBV4-1 with TRBJ2-5, with a possible D match to TRBD1 (6 bases). The CDR3 spans 15 residues. V was pared by 4 bases and J by 1 base, with 13 bases between. The germline V gene encodes CDR1 MGHRA and CDR2 YSYEKL. The CDR3 region has the DNA TGCGCCAGCAGCCTCTACCGGGACATCCAAGAGACCCAGTACTTC. Its translation is CASSLYRDIQETQYF.

This clonotype was observed at least ten times. J is TRBJ2-3 and V is TRBV7-9; maybe TRBD2 (5 bases). The CDR3 has 14 amino acids. CDR1 is SEHNR and CDR2 is FQNEAQ in the germline V gene (reference sequence). Trimming left V 5 bases short and J 6 bases short, with 15 bases between. CDR3 loop: CASSQWTVMDTQYF. In DNA, the CDR3 is TGTGCCAGCAGCCAGTGGACTGTTATGGATACGCAGTATTTT. Drawing the rest from reference TRBV7-9 and TRBJ2-3, the complete variable domain is DTGVSQNPRHKITKRGQNVTFRCDPISEHNRLYWYRQTLGQGPEFLTYFQNEAQLEKSRLLSDRFSAERPKGSFSTLEIQRTEQGDSAMYLCASSQWTVMDTQYFGPGTRLTVL.

The V gene is TRBV20-1, the J gene TRBJ1-3; the D is unclear. V was pared by 0 bases and J by 10 bases, with 13 bases between. The germline CDR1 and CDR2 sequences are DFQATT and SNEGSKA (reference sequence). The length of the CDR3 is 13 residues. CDR3 DNA: TGCAGTGCTAGAGATCCTGGGGTTAGGACCATATATTTT. This encodes CSARDPGVRTIYF.

This clonotype has ten or more counts. The V and J genes are TRBV24-1 and TRBJ2-1, with a weak D call TRBD1 (6 bases). This CDR3 has 14 residues. The V end lost 9 bases, the J end lost 0 bases, and 11 bases lay between the germline ends. Germline V gives CDR1 KGHDR, CDR2 SFDVKD. The CDR3 bases are TGTGCCACCTCAGGGGAAGGCTCCTACAATGAGCAGTTCTTC. Its protein is CATSGEGSYNEQFF.

This clonotype was seen only a few times. V is TRBV6-5 and J is TRBJ2-3; 7 bases line up with TRBD1. Germline lookup yields CDR1 MNHEY and CDR2 SVGAGI. Trimming removed 0 bases from V and 3 bases from J; junction bases left unmatched: 6. This CDR3 is built from 16 residues. The DNA of the CDR3 is TGTGCCAGCAGTTACTCAGGGGGCCTAAGAACAGATACGCAGTATTTT. This codes for CASSYSGGLRTDTQYF.

In its sample, this clonotype was seen once. The chain is built from TRBV19 and TRBJ2-1, with D possibly matching TRBD2 (5 bases). Trimming shortened V by 8 bases and J by 1 base, and 15 bases separated the two germline ends. Germline loops: CDR1 LNHDA, CDR2 SQIVND (reference sequence). CDR3 size: 15 residues. The DNA of the CDR3 is TGTGCCAGTGCCGCCGGGGTCGTGTCCTACAATGAGCAGTTCTTC. Its translation is CASAAGVVSYNEQFF. The full variable domain, rest sourced from reference TRBV19 and TRBJ2-1, is DGGITQSPKYLFRKEGQNVTLSCEQNLNHDAMYWYRQDPGQGLRLIYYSQIVNDFQKGDIAEGYSVSREKKESFPLTVTSAQKNPTAFYLCASAAGVVSYNEQFFGPGTRLTVL.

The chain combines TRBV12-3 or TRBV12-4 with TRBJ1-6; D is ambiguous. Trimming cost V 5 bases and J 9 bases, with 14 bases left between them. This CDR3 spans 14 amino acids. This chain's CDR3 is CASSGPDGFSPLHF. Here the CDR3 DNA reads TGTGCCAGCAGTGGACCTGATGGATTTTCACCCCTCCACTTT.

V gene TRBV12-3 or TRBV12-4 combines with J gene TRBJ2-1, with 10 bases matching TRBD1. V lost 6 bases, J lost 10 bases, and 6 bases stayed unmatched. This CDR3 has 13 residues. The CDR3: CASSRTGGGEQFF. The CDR3 DNA follows: TGTGCCAGCAGCAGGACAGGGGGGGGGGAGCAGTTCTTC.